Listed below are T cell receptor beta chains from one sample, sequenced in a study of cytomegalovirus exposure and HLA in healthy donors. Sequenced by immunoSEQ multiplex PCR; TCRdb stores in-frame clones only, minus some. This repertoire shows about 160,000 clones, 60% to 80% found once; its top ten account for around 3.4%. Material for sequencing was PBMCs. These receptors originate from a man aged 30 to 39 in good health and CMV-seropositive. Each CDR3 is given with its conserved first and last residue. D genes are given only for firm matches. Where a row states a size, it is once, few, many or the class of an expanded clone; other rows omit it.

-	TRBV11-2	TRBD2	TRBJ2-7	13	TGTGCCAGCAGCTCCGGGGGGGCGTACGAGCAGTACTTC	CASSSGGAYEQYF
-	TRBV10-1	TRBD2	TRBJ2-3	17	TGCGCCAGCAGTTCACTCACGAGCGGGGGATCAGCAGATACGCAGTATTTT	CASSSLTSGGSADTQYF
-	TRBV19	TRBD1	TRBJ1-5	14	TGTGCCAGTAGTCCCGGGACAGGCAATCAGCCCCAGCATTTT	CASSPGTGNQPQHF
-	TRBV18	-	TRBJ2-1	14	TGTGCCAGCTCACCGTCCAGGGGATACAATGAGCAGTTCTTC	CASSPSRGYNEQFF
-	TRBV4-1	-	TRBJ1-5	16	TGCGCCAGCAGCCAAGATTCAGGGGTGAGCAATCAGCCCCAGCATTTT	CASSQDSGVSNQPQHF
-	TRBV19	TRBD1	TRBJ1-5	14	TGTGCCAGTAGGCTAGGACAGGGGTATCAGCCCCAGCATTTT	CASRLGQGYQPQHF
once	TRBV19	-	TRBJ1-5	16	TGTGCCAGTAGTCCATGGGGGGGGTCCGCCAATCAGCCCCAGCATTTT	CASSPWGGSANQPQHF
-	TRBV2	-	TRBJ2-7	12	TGTGCCAGCAGTTGGGACATGTACGAGCAGTACTTC	CASSWDMYEQYF
-	TRBV11-3	TRBD1	TRBJ2-7	15	TGTGCCAGCAGCGTAGGGACAGGCCTCTCCTACGAGCAGTACTTC	CASSVGTGLSYEQYF
-	TRBV5-1	-	TRBJ2-3	13	TGCGCCAGCAGCCCGTTACATACAGATACGCAGTATTTT	CASSPLHTDTQYF
few	TRBV5-6	-	TRBJ1-6	15	TGTGCCAGCAGCGCGGAAGACGGACTAAATTCACCCCTCCACTTT	CASSAEDGLNSPLHF
-	TRBV7-9	-	TRBJ1-3	15	TGTGCCAGCAGCTTAGCCAGGGGCTCTGGAAACACCATATATTTT	CASSLARGSGNTIYF
-	TRBV27	-	TRBJ2-5	14	TGTGCCAGCAACCCTGCTATCCGTCCGGAGACCCAGTACTTC	CASNPAIRPETQYF
-	TRBV7-9	-	TRBJ2-6	15	TGTGCCAGCAGGCGCCTGGGGCCCGGGGCCAACGTCCTGACTTTC	CASRRLGPGANVLTF
-	TRBV5-6	TRBD2	TRBJ2-7	15	TGTGCCAGCAGCTTGAGCGGGGGCACTCATTACGAGCAGTACTTC	CASSLSGGTHYEQYF
-	TRBV4-1	TRBD1	TRBJ2-5	19	TGCGCCAGCAGCCAAGCCGGGCCTGGCGCAGGGGGAAACCAAGAGACCCAGTACTTC	CASSQAGPGAGGNQETQYF
-	TRBV6-5	-	TRBJ1-2	13	TGTGCCAGCAGTTACCCGGGGGACGTTGGCTACACCTTC	CASSYPGDVGYTF
-	TRBV7-9	-	TRBJ2-5	14	TGTGCCAGCAGCTTAGTCAAGGGGCAAGAGACCCAGTACTTC	CASSLVKGQETQYF
-	TRBV7-2	-	TRBJ1-1	13	TGTGCCAGCAGCCGACTCATGAACACTGAAGCTTTCTTT	CASSRLMNTEAFF
-	TRBV23-1	-	TRBJ2-6	19	TGCGCCAGCAGTCAATCGATACAGCTTCCCCCCTCGGGGGCCAACGTCCTGACTTTC	CASSQSIQLPPSGANVLTF
-	TRBV29-1	TRBD2	TRBJ2-1	13	TGCAGCGTGGGGGGGGGACCCTACAATGAGCAGTTCTTC	CSVGGGPYNEQFF
-	TRBV25-1	-	TRBJ1-4	16	TGTGCCAGCAGTGCCAACCCGGGGGGCGGTAATGAAAAACTGTTTTTT	CASSANPGGGNEKLFF
-	TRBV2	TRBD1	TRBJ1-5	13	TGTGCCAGCTATGGGACAGGCAATCAGCCCCAGCATTTT	CASYGTGNQPQHF
-	TRBV7-3	-	TRBJ2-3	14	TGTGCCAGCAGCCCGGGTTTGGTCACAGATACGCAGTATTTT	CASSPGLVTDTQYF
-	TRBV27	-	TRBJ1-1	16	TGTGCCAGCAGTCGAATACCCCCGAGAGCGAACACTGAAGCTTTCTTT	CASSRIPPRANTEAFF
-	TRBV7-9	-	TRBJ2-6	17	TGTGCCAGCAGCTGGATTCTGACAGGCCCTGGGGCCAACGTCCTGACTTTC	CASSWILTGPGANVLTF
-	TRBV4-1	-	TRBJ2-7	15	TGCGCCAGCAGCCAAGAGGGCAGGGGAGTATACGAGCAGTACTTC	CASSQEGRGVYEQYF
once	TRBV10-3	TRBD1	TRBJ2-2	16	TGTGCCATCAGTGATTCGGGACAGAGCAACACCGGGGAGCTGTTTTTT	CAISDSGQSNTGELFF
-	TRBV27	-	TRBJ2-1	16	TGTGCCAGCAGCCCAGGTCGGGGTAGCTCCTACAATGAGCAGTTCTTC	CASSPGRGSSYNEQFF
-	TRBV13	-	TRBJ2-7	15	TGTGCCAGCAGCTTAGGTGGGGCGGGAAATTCCGAGCAGTACTTC	CASSLGGAGNSEQYF
-	TRBV7-9	-	TRBJ1-1	14	TGTGCCAGCAGCATAATCACAGGCAACACTGAAGCTTTCTTT	CASSIITGNTEAFF
-	TRBV28	TRBD2	TRBJ2-4	19	TGTGCCAGCAGTTTGTGGGGACTAGCGGGGGGCCTAGCCAAAAACATTCAGTACTTC	CASSLWGLAGGLAKNIQYF
-	TRBV6-5	TRBD1	TRBJ2-7	13	TGTGCCAGCACAACAGGGGACAGTCCTCGGCAGTACTTC	CASTTGDSPRQYF
few	TRBV6-1	-	TRBJ1-6	14	TGTGCCAGCACGGAACGGCTCTGGGGCTCACCCCTCCACTTT	CASTERLWGSPLHF
few	TRBV15	TRBD1	TRBJ2-7	17	TGTGCCACCAGCAGAGATGGTTGGGGACAGAACCTCTACGAGCAGTACTTC	CATSRDGWGQNLYEQYF
-	TRBV5-4	-	TRBJ1-5	13	TGTGCCAGCAGCTTGGATCCGGATCAGCCCCAGCATTTT	CASSLDPDQPQHF
-	TRBV27	TRBD1	TRBJ2-7	15	TGTGCCAGCAGTTTTTCTTGGACAGGCTCCTACGAGCAGTACTTC	CASSFSWTGSYEQYF
-	TRBV5-1	TRBD1	TRBJ1-2	12	TGCGCCAGCAGCTCGGTTGGGACAGGGTTTACCTTC	CASSSVGTGFTF
-	TRBV7-2	-	TRBJ2-7	15	TGTGCCAGCAGCCAAACCGGTCCTTCAGGTTCCGAGCAGTACTTC	CASSQTGPSGSEQYF
-	TRBV1	-	TRBJ2-3	18	TGCACCAGCAGCCAAGAAGAACTTGGGCGGGCTAGCACAGATACGCAGTATTTT	CTSSQEELGRASTDTQYF
-	TRBV19	-	TRBJ2-7	11	TGTGCCAGTAGTGCGTCCTACGAGCAGTACTTC	CASSASYEQYF
few	TRBV6-5	-	TRBJ2-7	16	TGTGCCAGCAGTTACTCGCTCGCGGGGGCCTTCTACGAGCAGTACTTC	CASSYSLAGAFYEQYF
-	TRBV5-1	-	TRBJ2-1	13	TGCGCCAGCAGCTTGGGTCTAGCCAGTGAGCAGTTCTTC	CASSLGLASEQFF
few	TRBV29-1	-	TRBJ2-3	13	TGCAGCGTCGCAGGGTTAACGACAGATACGCAGTATTTT	CSVAGLTTDTQYF
-	TRBV5-6	-	TRBJ2-1	16	TGTGCCAGCAGCCGGGACTCCCTCTTCGCCTACAATGAGCAGTTCTTC	CASSRDSLFAYNEQFF